A single sample gave rise to the 10 T cell receptor beta chains below, sequenced in a study of blood T cells in healthy people across ages (dated by TCRdb to 2013 to 2016). Library creation used 5' RACE. The listed sequencing device is Illumina HiSeq 2500. A second PCR of roughly 7 to 12 cycles was run with a J-beta primer mix and a sample-barcoded 5' primer. The public reads were reanalyzed by TCRdb: fastp trimming at Q25, MiXCR alignment, in-frame beta chains only. One record per CDR3 amino acid sequence lists the most common genes and DNA. The sample table holds around 990,000 distinct CDR3 sequences, of which 20% to 25% were seen once. The leading ten clones occupy approximately 0.79% of the sample. The same specimen was also included in a second study, on T cells of mothers and their children.

The sequencing sample was made of blood. These receptors all come from a girl aged 2-10 years in good health.

This chain joins TRBV5-1 and TRBJ2-3, with 11 bases matching TRBD2. CDR3 size: 19 residues. The trim removed 4 bases at V and 0 bases at J, leaving 13 bases unmatched. The germline CDR1 and CDR2 sequences are SGHRS and YFSETQ. The DNA of the CDR3 is TGCGCCAGCAGCGGAGCCCGACTAGCGGGGTTATCTAGCACAGATACGCAGTATTTT. It specifies CASSGARLAGLSSTDTQYF.

The gene calls are TRBV20-1 and TRBJ2-1; perhaps TRBD2 as D (6 bases). The CDR3 is 16 residues long. Trimming took off 0 bases at V and 6 bases at J, with 18 bases between the two ends. Germline V lookup: CDR1 DFQATT, CDR2 SNEGSKA (reference sequence). The CDR3 protein is CSARDPAEGRGNEQFF. The DNA of the CDR3 is TGCAGTGCTAGAGATCCAGCGGAGGGGCGTGGCAATGAGCAGTTCTTC.

A few counts support this clonotype. V gene TRBV3-1 combines with J gene TRBJ2-7; D call uncertain. Between the trimmed V and J ends, which lost 4 bases and 1 base, there was a span of 8 bases. The CDR3 sequence is 13 residues long. The germline gives CDR1 LGHDT, CDR2 YNNKEL (reference sequence). CDR3: CASSPSKSYEQYF. The CDR3 DNA follows: TGTGCCAGCAGCCCCTCGAAGTCCTACGAGCAGTACTTC.

This clonotype turned up a few times. The gene calls are TRBV5-1 and TRBJ2-5; no definite D call. The CDR3 has 13 residues. Germline V gene data show CDR1 as SGHRS and CDR2 as YFSETQ. The V end was cut by 5 bases, the J end by 1 base, with 9 bases between. CDR3 protein: CASSRVRQETQYF. As DNA, the CDR3 is TGCGCCAGCAGTAGAGTACGCCAAGAGACCCAGTACTTC.

V is TRBV28 and J is TRBJ2-5, with D possibly matching TRBD2 (7 bases). The J call may be wrong; the DNA end is better matched by TRBJ2-7. The CDR3 consists of 11 residues. CDR1 is MDHEN, CDR2 SYDVKM, per germline. CDR3 amino acids: CATRGGNEQYF. CDR3 nucleotide sequence: TGTGCCACCCGCGGGGGCAACGAGCAGTACTTC.

This chain connects TRBV7-9 to TRBJ2-7; D is tentatively TRBD1 or TRBD2 (6 bases each). Germline V gene data show CDR1 as SEHNR and CDR2 as FQNEAQ (reference sequence). With 4 bases removed from V and 2 bases from J, the gap between germline ends came to 12 bases. The CDR3 has 14 amino acids. CDR3 sequence reads: CASSSRDITYEQYF. The CDR3 nucleotides read TGTGCCAGCAGCTCGCGGGACATTACCTACGAGCAGTACTTC.

This rearrangement joins TRBV24-1 to TRBJ1-2; 9 bases map to TRBD1. This CDR3 region has 16 residues. Germline loops: CDR1 KGHDR, CDR2 SFDVKD. With 0 bases clipped from V and 8 bases from J, the junction kept 9 bases outside the gene matches. CDR3 nucleotide sequence: TGTGCCACCAGTGATTTGGGGGGACAGGGAAGGGAAGGCTACACCTTC. This translates into CATSDLGGQGREGYTF.

The rearrangement joins TRBV11-2 to TRBJ2-5; tentatively, D is TRBD2 (6 bases). The CDR3 is 14 residues long. In germline, CDR1 is SGHAT, CDR2 FQNNGV. The ends were cut back, 5 bases at V and 5 bases at J, with 15 bases in the middle. The CDR3 DNA reads TGTGCCAGCAGCCCGGTCGGGGGTACGGAGACCCAGTACTTC. Encoded protein: CASSPVGGTETQYF.

CDR3 protein: CASSLALSSSYEQYF. CDR3 bases: TGTGCCAGCAGCCTTGCGCTCTCCTCCTCCTACGAGCAGTACTTC. This sequence joins TRBV27 and TRBJ2-7; D gene ambiguous. The CDR3 loop spans 15 amino acids. V was shortened by 6 bases and J by 0 bases, with 15 bases between the two germline ends. Germline CDR1 is MNHEY and CDR2 is SMNVEV (reference sequence).

The rearrangement uses TRBV29-1 and TRBJ2-5, with D possibly being TRBD1 or TRBD2 (6 bases each). This CDR3 region has 13 residues. CDR1 and CDR2 (germline): SQVTM, ANQGSEA. The germline V and J ends were trimmed by 5 bases and 5 bases, with 15 bases remaining between them. CDR3 bases: TGCAGCGTTCCAGGAGGGGGTTTGGAGACCCAGTACTTC. This translates into CSVPGGGLETQYF.